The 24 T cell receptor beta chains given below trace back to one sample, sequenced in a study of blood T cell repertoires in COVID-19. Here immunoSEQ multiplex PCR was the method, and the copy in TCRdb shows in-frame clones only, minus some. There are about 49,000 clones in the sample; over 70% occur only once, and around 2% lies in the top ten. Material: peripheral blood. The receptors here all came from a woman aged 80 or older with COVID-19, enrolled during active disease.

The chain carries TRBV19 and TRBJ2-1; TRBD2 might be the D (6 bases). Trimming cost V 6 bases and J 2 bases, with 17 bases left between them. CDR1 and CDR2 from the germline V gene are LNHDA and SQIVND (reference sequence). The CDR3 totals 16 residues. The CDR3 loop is CASRTTDYLPYNEQFF. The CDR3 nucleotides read TGTGCCAGTAGAACCACGGACTATCTACCCTACAATGAGCAGTTCTTC.

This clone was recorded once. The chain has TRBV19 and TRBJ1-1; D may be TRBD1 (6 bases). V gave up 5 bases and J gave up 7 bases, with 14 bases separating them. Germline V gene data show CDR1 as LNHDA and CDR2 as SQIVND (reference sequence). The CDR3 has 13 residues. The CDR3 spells CASSGGAFDEAFF. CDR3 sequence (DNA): TGTGCCAGTAGTGGGGGGGCATTCGATGAAGCTTTCTTT.

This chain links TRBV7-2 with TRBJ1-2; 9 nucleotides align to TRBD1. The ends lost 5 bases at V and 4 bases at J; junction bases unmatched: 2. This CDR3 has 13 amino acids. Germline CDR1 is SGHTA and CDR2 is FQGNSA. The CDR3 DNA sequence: TGTGCCAGCAGCCAGGACAGGGGCTATGGCTACACCTTC. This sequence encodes CASSQDRGYGYTF.

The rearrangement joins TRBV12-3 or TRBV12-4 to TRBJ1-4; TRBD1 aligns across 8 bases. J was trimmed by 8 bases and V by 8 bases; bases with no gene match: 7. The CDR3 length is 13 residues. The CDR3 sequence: CASGRQGREKLFF. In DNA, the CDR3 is TGTGCCAGCGGGAGACAGGGGAGAGAAAAACTGTTTTTT.

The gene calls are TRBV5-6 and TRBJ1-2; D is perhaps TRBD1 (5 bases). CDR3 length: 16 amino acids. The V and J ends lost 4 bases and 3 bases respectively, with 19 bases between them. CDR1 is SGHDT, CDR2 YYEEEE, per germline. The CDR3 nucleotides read TGTGCCAGCAGCCGGCCCTTCAGGGTGCTTGACTATGGCTACACCTTC. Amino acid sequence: CASSRPFRVLDYGYTF.

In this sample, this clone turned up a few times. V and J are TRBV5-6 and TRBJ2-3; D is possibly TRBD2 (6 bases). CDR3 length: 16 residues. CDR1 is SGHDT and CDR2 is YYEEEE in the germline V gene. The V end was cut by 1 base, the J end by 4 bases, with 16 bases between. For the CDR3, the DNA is TGTGCCAGCAGCTTGTATGGGACTCTATACGCAGATACGCAGTATTTT. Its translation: CASSLYGTLYADTQYF.

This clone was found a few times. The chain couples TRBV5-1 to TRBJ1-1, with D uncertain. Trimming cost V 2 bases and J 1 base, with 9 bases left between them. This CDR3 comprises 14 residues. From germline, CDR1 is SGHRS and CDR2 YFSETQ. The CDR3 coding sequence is TGCGCCAGCAGCTTATCGACGGGGAACACTGAAGCTTTCTTT. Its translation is CASSLSTGNTEAFF.

The CDR3 protein is CASSMGLSRAEAFF. The CDR3 nucleotides are TGTGCCAGCAGCATGGGACTATCTCGGGCTGAAGCTTTCTTT. V and J are TRBV11-2 and TRBJ1-1; the D gene is possibly TRBD1 (5 bases). The length of the CDR3 is 14 residues. Germline V gene sequence: CDR1 SGHAT, CDR2 FQNNGV. Trimming took 5 bases from V and 6 from J, leaving 16 bases between them. Together with reference TRBV11-2 and TRBJ1-1, the CDR3 gives the full variable domain: EAGVAQSPRYKIIEKRQSVAFWCNPISGHATLYWYQQILGQGPKLLIQFQNNGVVDDSQLPKDRFSAERLKGVDSTLKIQPAKLEDSAVYLCASSMGLSRAEAFFGQGTRLTVV.

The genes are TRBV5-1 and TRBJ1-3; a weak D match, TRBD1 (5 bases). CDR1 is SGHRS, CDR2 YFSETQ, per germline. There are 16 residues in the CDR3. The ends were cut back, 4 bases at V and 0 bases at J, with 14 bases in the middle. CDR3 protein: CASSPQAQGSGNTIYF. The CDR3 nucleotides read TGCGCCAGCAGCCCACAGGCGCAGGGCTCTGGAAACACCATATATTTT.

The CDR3 DNA reads as TGTGCCAGCAGCTTACCCAGGGCTACTAATGAAAAACTGTTTTTT. Translated, it gives CASSLPRATNEKLFF. The genes are TRBV7-9 and TRBJ1-4; D possibly corresponds to TRBD1 (5 bases). This CDR3 region has 15 residues. Germline loops: CDR1 SEHNR, CDR2 FQNEAQ (reference sequence). The V end lost 2 bases, the J end lost 2 bases, and 9 bases lay between the germline ends.

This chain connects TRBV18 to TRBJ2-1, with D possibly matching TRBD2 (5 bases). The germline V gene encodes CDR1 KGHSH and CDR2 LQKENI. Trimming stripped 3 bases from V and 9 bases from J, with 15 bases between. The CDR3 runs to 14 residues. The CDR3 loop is CASSPAARSGEQFF. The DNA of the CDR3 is TGTGCCAGCTCACCCGCCGCCCGGAGCGGTGAGCAGTTCTTC.

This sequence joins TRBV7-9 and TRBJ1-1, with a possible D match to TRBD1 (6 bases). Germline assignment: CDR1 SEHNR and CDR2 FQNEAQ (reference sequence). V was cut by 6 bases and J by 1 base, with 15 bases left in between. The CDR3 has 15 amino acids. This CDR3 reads CASSYDQGQNTEAFF. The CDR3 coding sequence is TGTGCCAGCAGTTACGACCAGGGGCAGAACACTGAAGCTTTCTTT.

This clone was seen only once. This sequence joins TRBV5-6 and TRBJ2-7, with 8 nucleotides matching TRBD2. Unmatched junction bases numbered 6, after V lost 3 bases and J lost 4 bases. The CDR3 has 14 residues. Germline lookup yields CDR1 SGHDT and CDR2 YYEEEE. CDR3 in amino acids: CASSSTSGLYEQYF. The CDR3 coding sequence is TGTGCCAGCAGCTCCACTAGCGGCCTATACGAGCAGTACTTC.

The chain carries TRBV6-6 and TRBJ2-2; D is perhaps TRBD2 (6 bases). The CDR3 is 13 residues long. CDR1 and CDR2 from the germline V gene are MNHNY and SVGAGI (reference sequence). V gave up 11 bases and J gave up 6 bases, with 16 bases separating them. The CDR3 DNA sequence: TGTGCCGGAAGGACGGAGGGTGCCGGGGAGCTGTTTTTT. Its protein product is CAGRTEGAGELFF.

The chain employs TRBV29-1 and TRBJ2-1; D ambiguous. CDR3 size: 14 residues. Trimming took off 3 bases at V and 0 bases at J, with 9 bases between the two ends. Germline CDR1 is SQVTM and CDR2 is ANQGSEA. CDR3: CSVDVASSYNEQFF. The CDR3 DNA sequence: TGCAGCGTTGACGTTGCGAGCTCCTACAATGAGCAGTTCTTC.

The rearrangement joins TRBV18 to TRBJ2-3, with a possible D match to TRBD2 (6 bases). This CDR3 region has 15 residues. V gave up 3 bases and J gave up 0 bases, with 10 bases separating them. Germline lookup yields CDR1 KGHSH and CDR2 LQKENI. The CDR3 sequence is CASSPGLFSTDTQYF. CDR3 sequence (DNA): TGTGCCAGCTCACCGGGACTTTTTAGCACAGATACGCAGTATTTT.

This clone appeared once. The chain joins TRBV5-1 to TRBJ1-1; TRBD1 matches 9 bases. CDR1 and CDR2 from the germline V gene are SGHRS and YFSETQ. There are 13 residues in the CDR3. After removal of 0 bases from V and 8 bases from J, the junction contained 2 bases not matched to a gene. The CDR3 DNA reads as TGCGCCAGCAGCTTGGACAGGGGGCTAGAAGCTTTCTTT. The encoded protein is CASSLDRGLEAFF.

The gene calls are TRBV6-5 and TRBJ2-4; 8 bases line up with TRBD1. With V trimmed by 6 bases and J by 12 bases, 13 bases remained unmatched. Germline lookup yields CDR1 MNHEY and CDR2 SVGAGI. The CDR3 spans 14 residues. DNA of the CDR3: TGTGCCAGCAGGGGACCATTGACAGGGGCCCATCAGTACTTC. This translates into CASRGPLTGAHQYF.

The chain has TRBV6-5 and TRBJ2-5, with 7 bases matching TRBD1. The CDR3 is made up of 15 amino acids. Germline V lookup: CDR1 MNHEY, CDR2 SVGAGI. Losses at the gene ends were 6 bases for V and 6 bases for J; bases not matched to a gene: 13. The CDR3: CASRKQGTNVKTQYF. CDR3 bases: TGTGCCAGCAGGAAACAGGGGACCAACGTAAAGACCCAGTACTTC.

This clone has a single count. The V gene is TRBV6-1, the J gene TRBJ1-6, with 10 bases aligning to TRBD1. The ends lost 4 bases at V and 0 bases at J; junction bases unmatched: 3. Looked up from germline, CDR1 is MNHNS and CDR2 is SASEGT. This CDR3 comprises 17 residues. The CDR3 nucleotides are TGTGCCAGCAGTGTTGGGACAGGGGTCTCCTATAATTCACCCCTCCACTTT. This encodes CASSVGTGVSYNSPLHF.

The CDR3 DNA follows: TGTGCCAGCAGTGAGGGACTAGCTGGGTCAGATACGCAGTATTTT. Amino acid sequence: CASSEGLAGSDTQYF. The chain employs TRBV6-4 and TRBJ2-3; 9 nucleotides line up with TRBD2. V lost 3 bases to trimming and J lost 4 bases; unmatched junction nucleotides: 5. The CDR3 spans 15 residues. Germline lookup yields CDR1 MRHNA and CDR2 SNTAGT.

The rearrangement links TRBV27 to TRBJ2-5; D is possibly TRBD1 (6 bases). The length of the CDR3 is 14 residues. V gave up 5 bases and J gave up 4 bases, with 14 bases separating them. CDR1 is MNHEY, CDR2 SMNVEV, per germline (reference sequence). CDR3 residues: CASSLQGVGETQYF. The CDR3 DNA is TGTGCCAGCAGTCTACAGGGAGTCGGAGAGACCCAGTACTTC.

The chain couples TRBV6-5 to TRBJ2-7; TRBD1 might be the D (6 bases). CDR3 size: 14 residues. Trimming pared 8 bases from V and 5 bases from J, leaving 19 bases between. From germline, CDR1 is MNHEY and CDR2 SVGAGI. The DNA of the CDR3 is TGTGCCAGCGGTATCAAAGGACAGAACAACGAGCAGTACTTC. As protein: CASGIKGQNNEQYF.

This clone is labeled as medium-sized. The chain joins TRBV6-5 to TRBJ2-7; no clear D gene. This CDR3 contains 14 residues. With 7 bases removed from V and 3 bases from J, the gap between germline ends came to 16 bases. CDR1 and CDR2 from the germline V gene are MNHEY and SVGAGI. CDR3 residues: CASTKSAPNYEQYF. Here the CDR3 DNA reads TGTGCCAGCACAAAAAGTGCGCCCAACTACGAGCAGTACTTC.